The 16 T cell receptor beta chains in this list originate from one sample, sequenced in a study of control samples from healthy donors and cancer patients. Using immunoSEQ multiplex PCR, the repertoire was profiled, and TCRdb retains in-frame clones only, with some absent. The data contain over 150,000 clones, under 96% of them seen just once; the ten biggest clones take up 0.85% to 1.3%. Sequenced input: blood. These receptors all come from a woman between 25 and 40 years old in good health.

The chain has TRBV6-6 and TRBJ2-3; 10 bases align to TRBD1. J was trimmed by 3 bases and V by 6 bases; bases with no gene match: 6. Germline V gives CDR1 MNHNY, CDR2 SVGAGI (reference sequence). The CDR3 is 15 residues long. CDR3 sequence reads: CASSPGQGLTDTQYF. DNA for the CDR3: TGTGCCAGCAGCCCGGGACAGGGGCTTACAGATACGCAGTATTTT.

The rearrangement uses TRBV11-3 and TRBJ1-1; 7 positions agree with TRBD1. After removal of 4 bases from V and 4 bases from J, the junction contained 6 bases not matched to a gene. Germline loops: CDR1 SGHNT, CDR2 YENEEA. The CDR3 consists of 14 residues. The CDR3: CASSSGGTGTEAFF. The CDR3 coding sequence is TGTGCCAGCAGCTCAGGGGGAACGGGCACTGAAGCTTTCTTT.

In DNA form, the CDR3 reads TGTGCCAGCAGCTTAGCGGCAGCCCACTCCCCGTCTGGGGCCAACGTCCTGACTTTC. Protein: CASSLAAAHSPSGANVLTF. The rearrangement joins TRBV5-5 to TRBJ2-6; D may be TRBD2 (5 bases). The V end was cut by 2 bases, the J end by 1 base, with 19 bases between. The CDR3 loop spans 19 amino acids. Germline CDR1 reads SGHKS; CDR2 reads YYEKEE (reference sequence).

The rearrangement joins TRBV5-4 to TRBJ1-4; D possibly corresponds to TRBD1 (5 bases). V was shortened by 0 bases and J by 2 bases, with 8 bases between the two germline ends. Germline CDR1 and CDR2: SGHNT and YYREEE (reference sequence). This CDR3 has 15 amino acids. The CDR3 here is CASSLGGTTNEKLFF. The DNA of the CDR3 is TGTGCCAGCAGCTTGGGGGGCACTACTAATGAAAAACTGTTTTTT.

This chain joins TRBV7-3 and TRBJ2-2, with 7 bases fitting TRBD1. CDR1 SGHTA and CDR2 FQGTGA come from the germline V gene. The ends lost 4 bases at V and 0 bases at J; junction bases unmatched: 2. The CDR3 loop spans 15 amino acids. This CDR3 is CASSSGTANTGELFF. In nucleotides, the CDR3 is TGTGCCAGCAGCTCAGGGACAGCGAACACCGGGGAGCTGTTTTTT.

The chain recombines TRBV28 with TRBJ1-3; D perhaps matches TRBD1 (6 bases). Germline values: CDR1 MDHEN, CDR2 SYDVKM. With 5 bases removed from V and 2 bases from J, the gap between germline ends came to 16 bases. This CDR3 comprises 16 residues. CDR3 sequence reads: CASSPGGGLAGNTIYF. The CDR3 nucleotides are TGTGCCAGCAGTCCGGGGGGGGGCTTGGCTGGAAACACCATATATTTT.

This sequence joins TRBV29-1 and TRBJ2-3, with D perhaps TRBD1 or TRBD2 (5 bases each). Germline V lookup: CDR1 SQVTM, CDR2 ANQGSEA. V was cut by 4 bases and J by 0 bases, with 11 bases left in between. The CDR3 runs to 14 residues. The CDR3 nucleotides are TGCAGCGTTGCCGGGACGAAAAGCACAGATACGCAGTATTTT. Translating gives CSVAGTKSTDTQYF.

This chain links TRBV12-3 or TRBV12-4 with TRBJ1-1, with D maybe TRBD1 (5 bases). This CDR3 contains 12 residues. V lost 5 bases, J lost 4 bases, and 8 bases lay in between. The DNA for the CDR3 is TGTGCCAGCAGTCTAGACAGCACTGAAGCTTTCTTT. Translating it yields CASSLDSTEAFF.

The chain uses TRBV5-6 and TRBJ2-7; D gene ambiguous. V was clipped by 0 bases and J by 0 bases, with 4 bases between them. Germline assignment: CDR1 SGHDT and CDR2 YYEEEE. This CDR3 has 13 amino acids. Here the CDR3 DNA reads TGTGCCAGCAGCTTGGAGGGCTCCTACGAGCAGTACTTC. Translation: CASSLEGSYEQYF.

The rearrangement joins TRBV28 to TRBJ1-6; 10 bases fit TRBD1. The ends lost 1 base at V and 0 bases at J; junction bases unmatched: 6. The CDR3 is made up of 19 amino acids. The germline CDR1 and CDR2 sequences are MDHEN and SYDVKM. The DNA for the CDR3 is TGTGCCAGCAGTTTATTAGGGACAGGGGCTAGCTCCTATAATTCACCCCTCCACTTT. It codes for CASSLLGTGASSYNSPLHF.

The count of this clone is one. J is TRBJ2-3 and V is TRBV11-3; D not certain. There are 13 residues in the CDR3. Germline CDR1 reads SGHNT; CDR2 reads YENEEA. With 4 bases removed from V and 6 bases from J, the gap between germline ends came to 11 bases. CDR3 coding DNA: TGTGCCAGCAGCTCCCTCGAGGCGGATACGCAGTATTTT. Encoded protein: CASSSLEADTQYF.

The V call is TRBV29-1, the J call TRBJ1-2; D may be TRBD1 (6 bases). Germline CDR1 is SQVTM and CDR2 is ANQGSEA. There are 13 residues in the CDR3. V lost 3 bases, J lost 4 bases, and 12 bases lay in between. For the CDR3, the DNA is TGCAGCGTTGATCTGGGGGGCGGCTATGGCTACACCTTC. Its protein product is CSVDLGGGYGYTF.

This chain joins TRBV28 and TRBJ2-7; D is tentatively TRBD1 or TRBD2 (5 bases each). The CDR3 is made up of 20 amino acids. V dropped 2 bases and J dropped 3 bases, with 29 bases sitting between them. Germline V gene lookup returns CDR1 MDHEN and CDR2 SYDVKM. The CDR3 spells CASSLGWGKGDARAGYEQYF. The CDR3 bases are TGTGCCAGCAGTTTAGGTTGGGGGAAAGGGGACGCCAGGGCCGGCTACGAGCAGTACTTC.

This chain links TRBV5-4 with TRBJ1-5; D is unresolved. This CDR3 comprises 14 residues. CDR1 and CDR2 (germline): SGHNT, YYREEE (reference sequence). V was clipped by 2 bases and J by 0 bases, with 6 bases between them. The DNA of the CDR3 is TGTGCCAGCAGCTTATATAATAGCAATCAGCCCCAGCATTTT. It yields the protein CASSLYNSNQPQHF. Full variable domain (outside the CDR3, taken from reference TRBV5-4 and TRBJ1-5): ETGVTQSPTHLIKTRGQQVTLRCSSQSGHNTVSWYQQALGQGPQFIFQYYREEENGRGNFPPRFSGLQFPNYSSELNVNALELDDSALYLCASSLYNSNQPQHFGDGTRLSIL.

The chain has TRBV19 and TRBJ2-7, with 10 bases lining up with TRBD2. J gave up 6 bases and V 9 bases, and 2 bases lay outside the gene matches. Germline CDR1 is LNHDA and CDR2 is SQIVND (reference sequence). The CDR3 is made up of 11 amino acids. CDR3 residues: CARGLAVEQYF. CDR3 sequence (DNA): TGTGCCAGAGGACTAGCGGTCGAGCAGTACTTC.

The chain has TRBV27 and TRBJ2-7; a possible D gene is TRBD1 (6 bases). The CDR3 sequence is 14 residues long. With 6 bases removed from V and 5 bases from J, the gap between germline ends came to 17 bases. The germline CDR1 and CDR2 sequences are MNHEY and SMNVEV (reference sequence). This CDR3 reads CASSPWDTVNEQYF. The CDR3 nucleotides read TGTGCCAGCAGCCCCTGGGACACGGTGAACGAGCAGTACTTC.